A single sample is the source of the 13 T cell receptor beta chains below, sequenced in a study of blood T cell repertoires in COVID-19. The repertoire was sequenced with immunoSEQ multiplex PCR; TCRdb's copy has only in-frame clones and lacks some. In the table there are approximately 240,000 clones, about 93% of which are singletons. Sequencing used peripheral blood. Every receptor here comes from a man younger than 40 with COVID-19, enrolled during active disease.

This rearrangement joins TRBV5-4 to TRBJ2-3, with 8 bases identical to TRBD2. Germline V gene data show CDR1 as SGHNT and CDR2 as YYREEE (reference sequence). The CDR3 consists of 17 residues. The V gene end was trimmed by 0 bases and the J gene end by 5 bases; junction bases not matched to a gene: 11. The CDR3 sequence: CASSLALAGTTGDTQYF. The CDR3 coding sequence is TGTGCCAGCAGCTTGGCGTTAGCGGGGACGACAGGAGATACGCAGTATTTT.

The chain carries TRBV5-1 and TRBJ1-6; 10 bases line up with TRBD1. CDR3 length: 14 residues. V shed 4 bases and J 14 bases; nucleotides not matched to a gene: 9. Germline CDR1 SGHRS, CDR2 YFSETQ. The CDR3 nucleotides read TGCGCCAGCAGCGAGGACAGGGGGGATCAATCCCTCCACTTT. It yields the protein CASSEDRGDQSLHF.

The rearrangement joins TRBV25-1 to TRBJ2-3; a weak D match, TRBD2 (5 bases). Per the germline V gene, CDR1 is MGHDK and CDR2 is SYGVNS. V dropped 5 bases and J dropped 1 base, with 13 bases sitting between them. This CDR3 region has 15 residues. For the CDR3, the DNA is TGTGCCAGCAGTAAGCGAGGGCTGGGCACAGATACGCAGTATTTT. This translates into CASSKRGLGTDTQYF.

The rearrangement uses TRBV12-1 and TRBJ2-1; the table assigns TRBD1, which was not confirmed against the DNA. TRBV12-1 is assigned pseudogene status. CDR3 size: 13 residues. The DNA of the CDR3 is TGTGCCAGCAGCTTAACAGAGGGGGATGAGCAGTTCTTC. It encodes CASSLTEGDEQFF.

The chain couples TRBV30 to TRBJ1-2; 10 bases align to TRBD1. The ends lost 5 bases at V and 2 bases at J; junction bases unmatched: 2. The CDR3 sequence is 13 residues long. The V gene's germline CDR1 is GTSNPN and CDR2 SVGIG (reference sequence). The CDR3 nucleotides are TGTGCCTGGGGGGACAGGGGAAACTATGGCTACACCTTC. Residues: CAWGDRGNYGYTF.

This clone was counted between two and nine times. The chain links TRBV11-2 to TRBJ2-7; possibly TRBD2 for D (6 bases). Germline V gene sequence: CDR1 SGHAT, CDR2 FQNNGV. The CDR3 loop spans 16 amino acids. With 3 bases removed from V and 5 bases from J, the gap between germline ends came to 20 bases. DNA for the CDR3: TGTGCCAGCAGCTTTGTGCGGGGCCTTGGGGGGAACGAGCAGTACTTC. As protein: CASSFVRGLGGNEQYF. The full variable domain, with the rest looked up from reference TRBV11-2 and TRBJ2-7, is EAGVAQSPRYKIIEKRQSVAFWCNPISGHATLYWYQQILGQGPKLLIQFQNNGVVDDSQLPKDRFSAERLKGVDSTLKIQPAKLEDSAVYLCASSFVRGLGGNEQYFGPGTRLTVT.

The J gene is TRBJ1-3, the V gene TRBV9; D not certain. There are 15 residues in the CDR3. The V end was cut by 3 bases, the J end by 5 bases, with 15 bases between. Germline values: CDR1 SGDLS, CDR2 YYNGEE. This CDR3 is CASSASGNARNTIYF. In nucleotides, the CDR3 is TGTGCCAGCAGCGCCTCCGGTAATGCGAGAAACACCATATATTTT.

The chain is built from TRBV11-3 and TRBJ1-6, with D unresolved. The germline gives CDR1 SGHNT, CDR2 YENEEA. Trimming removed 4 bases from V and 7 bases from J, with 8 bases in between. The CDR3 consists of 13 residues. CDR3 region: CASSSRLNSPLHF. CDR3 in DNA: TGTGCCAGCAGCTCTAGATTGAATTCACCCCTCCACTTT. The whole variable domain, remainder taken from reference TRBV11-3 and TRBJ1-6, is EAGVVQSPRYKIIEKKQPVAFWCNPISGHNTLYWYLQNLGQGPELLIRYENEEAVDDSQLPKDRFSAERLKGVDSTLKIQPAELGDSAVYLCASSSRLNSPLHFGNGTRLTVT.

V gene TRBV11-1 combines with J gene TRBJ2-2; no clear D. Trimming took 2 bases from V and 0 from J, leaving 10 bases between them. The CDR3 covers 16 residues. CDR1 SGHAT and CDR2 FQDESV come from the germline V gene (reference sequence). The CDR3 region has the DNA TGTGCCAGCAGCTTATCCTTGGCGGCGAACACCGGGGAGCTGTTTTTT. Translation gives CASSLSLAANTGELFF. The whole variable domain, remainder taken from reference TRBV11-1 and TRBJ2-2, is EAEVAQSPRYKITEKSQAVAFWCDPISGHATLYWYRQILGQGPELLVQFQDESVVDDSQLPKDRFSAERLKGVDSTLKIQPAELGDSAMYLCASSLSLAANTGELFFGEGSRLTVL.

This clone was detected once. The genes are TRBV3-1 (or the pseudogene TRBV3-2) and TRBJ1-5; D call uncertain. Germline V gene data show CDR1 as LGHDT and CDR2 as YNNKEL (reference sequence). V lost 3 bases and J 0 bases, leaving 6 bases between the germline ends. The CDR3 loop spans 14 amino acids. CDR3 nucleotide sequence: TGTGCCAGCAGCCATTACGGTAGCAATCAGCCCCAGCATTTT. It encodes CASSHYGSNQPQHF.

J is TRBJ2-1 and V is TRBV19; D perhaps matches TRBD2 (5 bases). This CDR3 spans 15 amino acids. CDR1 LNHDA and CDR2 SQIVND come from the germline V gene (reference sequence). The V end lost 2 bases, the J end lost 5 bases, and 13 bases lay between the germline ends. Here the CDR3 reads CASSILGEYNNEQFF. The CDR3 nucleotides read TGTGCCAGTAGTATACTTGGGGAGTACAACAATGAGCAGTTCTTC.

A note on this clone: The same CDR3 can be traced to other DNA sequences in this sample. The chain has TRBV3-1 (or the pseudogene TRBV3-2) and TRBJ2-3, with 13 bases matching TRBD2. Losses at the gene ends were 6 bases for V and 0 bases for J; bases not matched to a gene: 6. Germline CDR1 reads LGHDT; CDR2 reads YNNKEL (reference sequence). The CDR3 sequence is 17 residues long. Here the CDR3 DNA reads TGTGCCAGCAGTCGGACTAGCGGGGGAACTAGCACAGATACGCAGTATTTT. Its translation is CASSRTSGGTSTDTQYF.

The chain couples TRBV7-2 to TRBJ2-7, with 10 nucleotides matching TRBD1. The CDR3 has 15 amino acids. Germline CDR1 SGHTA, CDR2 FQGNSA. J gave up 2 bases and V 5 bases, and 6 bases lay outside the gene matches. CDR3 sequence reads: CASSDSGTGAYEQYF. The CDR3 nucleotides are TGTGCCAGCAGCGACTCCGGGACAGGGGCCTACGAGCAGTACTTC.